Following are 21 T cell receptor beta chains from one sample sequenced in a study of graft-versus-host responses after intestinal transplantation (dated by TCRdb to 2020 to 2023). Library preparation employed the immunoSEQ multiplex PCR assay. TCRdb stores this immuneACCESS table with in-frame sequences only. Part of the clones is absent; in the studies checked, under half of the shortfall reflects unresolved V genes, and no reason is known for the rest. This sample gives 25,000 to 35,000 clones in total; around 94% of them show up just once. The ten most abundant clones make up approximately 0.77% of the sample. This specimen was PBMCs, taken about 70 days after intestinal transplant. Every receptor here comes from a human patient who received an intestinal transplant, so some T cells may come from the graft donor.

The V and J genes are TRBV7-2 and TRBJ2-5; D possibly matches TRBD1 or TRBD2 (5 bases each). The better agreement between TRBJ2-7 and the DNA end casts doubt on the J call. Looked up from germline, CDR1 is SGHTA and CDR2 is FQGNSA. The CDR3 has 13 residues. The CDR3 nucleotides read TGTGCCAGCAGCTTAGGGGGGTTTTACGAGCAGTACTTC. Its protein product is CASSLGGFYEQYF.

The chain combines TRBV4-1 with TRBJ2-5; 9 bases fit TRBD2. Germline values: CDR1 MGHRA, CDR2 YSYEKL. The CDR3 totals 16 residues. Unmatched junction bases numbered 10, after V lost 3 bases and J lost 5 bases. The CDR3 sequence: CASSQRLAGVGETQYF. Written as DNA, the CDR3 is TGCGCCAGCAGCCAGAGATTAGCGGGAGTGGGGGAGACCCAGTACTTC.

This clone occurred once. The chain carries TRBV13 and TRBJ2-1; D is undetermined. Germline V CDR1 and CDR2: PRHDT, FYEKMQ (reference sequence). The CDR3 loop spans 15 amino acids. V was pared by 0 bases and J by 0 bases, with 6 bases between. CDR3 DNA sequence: TGTGCCAGCAGCTTAGGGCGGAGCTCCTACAATGAGCAGTTCTTC. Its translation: CASSLGRSSYNEQFF. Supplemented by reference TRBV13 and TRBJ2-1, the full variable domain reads AAGVIQSPRHLIKEKRETATLKCYPIPRHDTVYWYQQGPGQDPQFLISFYEKMQSDKGSIPDRFSAQQFSDYHSELNMSSLELGDSALYFCASSLGRSSYNEQFFGPGTRLTVL.

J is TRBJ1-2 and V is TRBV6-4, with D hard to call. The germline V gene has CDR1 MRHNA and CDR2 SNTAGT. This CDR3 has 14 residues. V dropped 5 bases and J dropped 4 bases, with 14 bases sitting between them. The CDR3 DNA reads TGTGCCAGCAGTAGGCACACCCCAGGCTATGGCTACACCTTC. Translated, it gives CASSRHTPGYGYTF.

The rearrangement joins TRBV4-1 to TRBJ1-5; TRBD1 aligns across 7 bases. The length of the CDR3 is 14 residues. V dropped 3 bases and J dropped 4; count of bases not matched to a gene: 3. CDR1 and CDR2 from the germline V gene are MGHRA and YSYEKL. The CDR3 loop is CASSQGQLNQPQHF. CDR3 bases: TGCGCCAGCAGCCAGGGACAGCTGAATCAGCCCCAGCATTTT.

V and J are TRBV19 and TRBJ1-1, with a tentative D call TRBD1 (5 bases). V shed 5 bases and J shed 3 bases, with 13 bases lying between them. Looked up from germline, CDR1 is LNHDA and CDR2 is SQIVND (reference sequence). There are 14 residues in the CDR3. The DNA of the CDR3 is TGTGCCAGTAGTTCCAGGGACGAGGACACTGAAGCTTTCTTT. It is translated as CASSSRDEDTEAFF.

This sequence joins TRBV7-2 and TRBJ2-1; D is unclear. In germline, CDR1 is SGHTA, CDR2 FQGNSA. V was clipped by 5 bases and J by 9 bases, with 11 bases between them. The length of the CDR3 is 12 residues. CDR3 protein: CASSPVGGEQFF. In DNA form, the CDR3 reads TGTGCCAGCAGCCCTGTCGGCGGTGAGCAGTTCTTC.

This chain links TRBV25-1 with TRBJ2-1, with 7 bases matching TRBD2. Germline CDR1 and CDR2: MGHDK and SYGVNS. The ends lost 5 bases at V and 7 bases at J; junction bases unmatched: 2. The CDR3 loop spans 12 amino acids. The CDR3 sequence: CASSFGGNEQFF. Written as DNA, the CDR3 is TGTGCCAGCAGTTTCGGGGGGAATGAGCAGTTCTTC.

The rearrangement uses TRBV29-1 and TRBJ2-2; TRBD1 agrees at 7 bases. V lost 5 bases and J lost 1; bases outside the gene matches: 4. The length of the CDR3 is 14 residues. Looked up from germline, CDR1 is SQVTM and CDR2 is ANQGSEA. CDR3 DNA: TGCAGCGTTTCGCGACAGGGGAACACCGGGGAGCTGTTTTTT. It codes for CSVSRQGNTGELFF.

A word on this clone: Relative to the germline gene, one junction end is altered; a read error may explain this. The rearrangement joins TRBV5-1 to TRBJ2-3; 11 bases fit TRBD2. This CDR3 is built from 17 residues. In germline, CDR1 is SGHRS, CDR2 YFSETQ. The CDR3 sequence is CASSLAISGGATHTQYF. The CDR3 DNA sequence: TGCGCCAGCAGCTTGGCCATTAGCGGGGGGGCCACACATACGCAGTATTTT.

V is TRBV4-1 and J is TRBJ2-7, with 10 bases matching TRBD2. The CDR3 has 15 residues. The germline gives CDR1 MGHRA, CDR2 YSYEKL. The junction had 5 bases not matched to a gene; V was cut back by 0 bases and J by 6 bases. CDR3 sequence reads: CASSQDMGLASEQYF. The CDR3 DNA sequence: TGCGCCAGCAGCCAAGATATGGGACTAGCGAGCGAGCAGTACTTC.

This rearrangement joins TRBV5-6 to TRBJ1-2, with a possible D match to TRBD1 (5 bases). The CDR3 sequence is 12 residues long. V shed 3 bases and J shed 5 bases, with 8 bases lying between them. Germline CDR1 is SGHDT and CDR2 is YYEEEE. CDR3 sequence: CASSSQEYGYTF. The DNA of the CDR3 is TGTGCCAGCAGCTCACAGGAGTATGGCTACACCTTC.

This CDR3 reads CASSEFRDRWAYEQYF. DNA for the CDR3: TGCGCCAGCAGTGAGTTTCGGGACAGGTGGGCCTACGAGCAGTACTTC. This rearrangement joins TRBV10-2 to TRBJ2-7; 8 positions match TRBD1. V trimming: 1 base; J trimming: 2 bases; junction bases outside the gene matches: 7. Germline CDR1 reads WSHSY; CDR2 reads SAAADI. The CDR3 is 16 residues long.

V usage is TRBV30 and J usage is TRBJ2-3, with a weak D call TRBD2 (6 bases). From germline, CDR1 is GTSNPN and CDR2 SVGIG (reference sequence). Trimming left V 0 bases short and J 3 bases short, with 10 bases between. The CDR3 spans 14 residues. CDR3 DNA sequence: TGTGCCTGGAGTGTAACTAGCTATACAGATACGCAGTATTTT. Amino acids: CAWSVTSYTDTQYF.

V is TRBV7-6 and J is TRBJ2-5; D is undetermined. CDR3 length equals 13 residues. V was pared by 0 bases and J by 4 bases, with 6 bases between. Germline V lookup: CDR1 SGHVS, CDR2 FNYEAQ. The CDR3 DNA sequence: TGTGCCAGCAGCTTAGCGCCCGGAGAGACCCAGTACTTC. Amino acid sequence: CASSLAPGETQYF.

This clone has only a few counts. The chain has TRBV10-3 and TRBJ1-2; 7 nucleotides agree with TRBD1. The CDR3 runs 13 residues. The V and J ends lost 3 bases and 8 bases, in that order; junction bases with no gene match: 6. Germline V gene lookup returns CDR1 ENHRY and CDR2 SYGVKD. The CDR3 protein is CAISDLTGYGYTF. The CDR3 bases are TGTGCCATCAGTGACTTGACAGGGTACGGCTACACCTTC.

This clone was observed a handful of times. The CDR3 DNA reads TGTGCCAGCAGTAAAGGAGGACTCGCCTACGAGCAGTACTTC. This gives the protein CASSKGGLAYEQYF. The rearrangement uses TRBV2 and TRBJ2-7; perhaps TRBD2 as D (5 bases). Germline V lookup: CDR1 SNHLY, CDR2 FYNNEI. V lost 5 bases to trimming and J lost 2 bases, with 13 bases between them. This CDR3 is built from 14 residues.

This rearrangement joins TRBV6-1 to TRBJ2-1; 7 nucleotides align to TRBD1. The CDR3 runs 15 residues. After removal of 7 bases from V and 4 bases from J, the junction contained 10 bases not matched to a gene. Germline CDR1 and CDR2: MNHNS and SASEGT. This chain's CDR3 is CASISVAGGYNEQFF. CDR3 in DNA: TGTGCCAGCATATCCGTGGCAGGGGGTTACAATGAGCAGTTCTTC.

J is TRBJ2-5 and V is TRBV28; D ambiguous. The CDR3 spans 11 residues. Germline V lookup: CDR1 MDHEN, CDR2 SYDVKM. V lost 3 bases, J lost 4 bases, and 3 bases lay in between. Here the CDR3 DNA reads TGTGCCAGCAGTTTTAGAGAGACCCAGTACTTC. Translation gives CASSFRETQYF.

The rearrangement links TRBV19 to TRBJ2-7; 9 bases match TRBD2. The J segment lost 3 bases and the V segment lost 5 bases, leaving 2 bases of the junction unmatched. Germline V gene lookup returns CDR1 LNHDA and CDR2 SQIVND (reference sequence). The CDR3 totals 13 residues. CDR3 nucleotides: TGTGCCAGTAGTCGGACTAGCGACTACGAGCAGTACTTC. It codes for CASSRTSDYEQYF.

For the CDR3, the DNA is TGTGCCAGTAGTATTTCGGCAGTCGTAACTGAAGCTTTCTTT. This translates into CASSISAVVTEAFF. This chain links TRBV19 with TRBJ1-1; D unresolved. The CDR3 is 14 amino acids. Germline lookup yields CDR1 LNHDA and CDR2 SQIVND (reference sequence). Trimming stripped 3 bases from V and 5 bases from J, with 13 bases between.